The sequence of this T cell receptor beta chain was determined in a study of T cells in localized non-small cell lung cancer. The study, taken as a whole, reports: A denser population of T cells in blood accompanied longer overall survival. Detection in adjacent lung was observed for a median roughly 62 of the top 100 tumor clones.

Data came from immunoSEQ multiplex PCR; TCRdb stores just in-frame clones and leaves some out. The sample contains about 28,000 clones, 70% to 90% of which appear only once. CDR1 is SGHTA and CDR2 is FQGNSA in the germline V gene. V dropped 6 bases and J dropped 7 bases, with 9 bases sitting between them. CDR3 length equals 12 residues. Regarding this clone: Antigen unknown.

The clonotype comes from a woman aged 18-55 years with stage I lung adenocarcinoma. The source material was peripheral blood, sampled before any cancer treatment. This chain uses TRBV7-2 with TRBJ2-2; D ambiguous. DNA of the CDR3: TGTGCCAGCAGTCTCGACGTCGGGGAGCTGTTTTTT. Translated, it gives CASSLDVGELFF.